What follows are 21 T cell receptor beta chains derived from one specimen sequenced in a study of T cell changes during pregnancy in multiple sclerosis. TCRdb keeps only in-frame clones here, not all; method: immunoSEQ multiplex PCR. The data show about 48,000 clones, with approximately 92% seen just once and 0.91% held by the top ten. Sequencing was performed on CD4+ T cells from peripheral blood mononuclear cells, taken in the second trimester of pregnancy. The receptors were sampled from a female donor in good health, enrolled as a control in a pregnancy study.

This chain joins TRBV28 and TRBJ1-5; TRBD1 agrees at 12 bases. V trimming: 6 bases; J trimming: 1 base; junction bases outside the gene matches: 10. Germline values: CDR1 MDHEN, CDR2 SYDVKM. The CDR3 has 18 amino acids. CDR3 sequence reads: CASSYRDRGRGSNQPQHF. DNA of the CDR3: TGTGCCAGCAGCTACCGGGACAGGGGGCGGGGGAGCAATCAGCCCCAGCATTTT.

The gene calls are TRBV29-1 and TRBJ1-4; tentative D call: TRBD1 (6 bases). This CDR3 comprises 15 residues. The V and J ends lost 6 bases and 8 bases respectively, with 22 bases between them. From germline, CDR1 is SQVTM and CDR2 ANQGSEA. CDR3 protein: CSVQTDGTRGEKLFF. As DNA, the CDR3 is TGCAGCGTCCAAACGGACGGAACGAGGGGGGAAAAACTGTTTTTT.

V and J are TRBV5-4 and TRBJ1-2; TRBD1 might be the D (5 bases). This CDR3 spans 17 amino acids. Germline loops: CDR1 SGHNT, CDR2 YYREEE (reference sequence). Trimming stripped 2 bases from V and 8 bases from J, with 25 bases between. The DNA of the CDR3 is TGTGCCAGCAGCTTCCCTGGGGGAGGGACGGAGCTCCGGGGCTACACCTTC. This encodes CASSFPGGGTELRGYTF.

V and J are TRBV9 and TRBJ2-2; 9 bases are a match to TRBD2. The ends lost 2 bases at V and 5 bases at J; junction bases unmatched: 7. Germline V gene lookup returns CDR1 SGDLS and CDR2 YYNGEE. This CDR3 comprises 16 residues. The CDR3 coding sequence is TGTGCCAGCAGCGTCCGGGCGGGAGGGCCAACCGGGGAGCTGTTTTTT. This gives the protein CASSVRAGGPTGELFF.

CDR3 residues: CASSPSKQVGPGNQPQHF. DNA of the CDR3: TGCGCCAGCAGCCCCTCGAAACAGGTGGGCCCTGGCAATCAGCCCCAGCATTTT. The chain couples TRBV4-1 to TRBJ1-5; possible D gene TRBD1, 5 bases. Trimming shortened V by 4 bases and J by 2 bases, and 21 bases separated the two germline ends. The CDR3 is 18 amino acids. Germline CDR1 MGHRA, CDR2 YSYEKL.

The rearrangement uses TRBV5-1 and TRBJ2-3; maybe TRBD2 (6 bases). CDR1 is SGHRS and CDR2 is YFSETQ in the germline V gene. The CDR3 spans 14 residues. V lost 4 bases, J lost 6 bases, and 15 bases lay in between. The CDR3 DNA follows: TGCGCCAGCAGCCCGGGGGACTCTGCGGATACGCAGTATTTT. This translates into CASSPGDSADTQYF.

The rearrangement joins TRBV4-1 to TRBJ2-2, with TRBD2 as a possible D gene (7 bases). V was trimmed by 9 bases and J by 1 base, leaving 21 bases between them. This CDR3 region has 17 residues. The germline gives CDR1 MGHRA, CDR2 YSYEKL. CDR3 sequence reads: CASPRGAIVENTGELFF. CDR3 DNA sequence: TGCGCCAGTCCCCGGGGGGCCATCGTCGAGAACACCGGGGAGCTGTTTTTT.

The chain joins TRBV19 to TRBJ2-3; 14 bases are shared with TRBD2. This CDR3 comprises 16 residues. Germline-derived CDR1 and CDR2 are LNHDA and SQIVND (reference sequence). V lost 4 bases, J lost 2 bases, and 2 bases stayed unmatched. The CDR3 sequence: CASSRLAGGVTDTQYF. The CDR3 region has the DNA TGTGCCAGTAGTAGACTAGCGGGAGGGGTCACAGATACGCAGTATTTT.

This clone was detected once. The rearrangement links TRBV30 to TRBJ2-1; D remains ambiguous. The germline gives CDR1 GTSNPN, CDR2 SVGIG (reference sequence). V shed 1 base and J shed 7 bases, with 11 bases lying between them. This CDR3 region has 13 residues. DNA for the CDR3: TGTGCCTGGAGTGGGTCGGGTCTTAATGAGCAGTTCTTC. Protein: CAWSGSGLNEQFF.

The CDR3 loop reads CASSLSWTGGNEQFF. CDR3 nucleotide sequence: TGTGCCAGCAGTTTATCTTGGACAGGGGGCAATGAGCAGTTCTTC. The chain recombines TRBV27 with TRBJ2-1; TRBD1 matches 10 bases. V was pared by 0 bases and J by 6 bases, with 2 bases of the junction left unmatched. The CDR3 covers 15 residues. Germline V CDR1 and CDR2: MNHEY, SMNVEV (reference sequence).

CDR3 in amino acids: CASSLSVYRGLAGEETQYF. Written as DNA, the CDR3 is TGCGCCAGCAGCTTATCGGTCTACCGGGGACTAGCGGGAGAAGAGACCCAGTACTTC. The gene calls are TRBV5-1 and TRBJ2-5, with TRBD2 matching 14 bases. CDR3 length: 19 residues. The germline V gene encodes CDR1 SGHRS and CDR2 YFSETQ. The J segment lost 3 bases and the V segment lost 2 bases, leaving 12 bases of the junction unmatched.

This CDR3 is CASSALEGVASLETQYF. CDR3 coding DNA: TGTGCCAGTAGTGCCCTAGAGGGGGTTGCTAGTCTGGAGACCCAGTACTTC. V gene TRBV19 combines with J gene TRBJ2-5, with a possible D match to TRBD1 (6 bases). CDR1 is LNHDA and CDR2 is SQIVND in the germline V gene (reference sequence). The CDR3 covers 17 residues. Trimming took 5 bases from V and 5 from J, leaving 24 bases between them. The whole variable domain, filled in from reference TRBV19 and TRBJ2-5, reads DGGITQSPKYLFRKEGQNVTLSCEQNLNHDAMYWYRQDPGQGLRLIYYSQIVNDFQKGDIAEGYSVSREKKESFPLTVTSAQKNPTAFYLCASSALEGVASLETQYFGPGTRLLVL.

The chain is built from TRBV7-6 and TRBJ2-1, with TRBD1 matching 9 bases. Germline assignment: CDR1 SGHVS and CDR2 FNYEAQ. V shed 5 bases and J 1 base; nucleotides not matched to a gene: 6. This CDR3 is built from 16 residues. CDR3 region: CASSPRGTGSYNEQFF. CDR3 nucleotides: TGTGCCAGCAGCCCCCGAGGGACAGGGTCCTACAATGAGCAGTTCTTC.

V and J are TRBV6-1 and TRBJ2-7; D unclear. Trimming took 5 bases from V and 4 from J, leaving 6 bases between them. Germline V lookup: CDR1 MNHNS, CDR2 SASEGT. The CDR3 totals 11 residues. Here the CDR3 reads CASSFRYEQYF. CDR3 in DNA: TGTGCCAGCAGTTTCAGGTACGAGCAGTACTTC.

The rearrangement joins TRBV28 to TRBJ1-2; D may be TRBD1 (5 bases). The germline CDR1 and CDR2 sequences are MDHEN and SYDVKM. The CDR3 is 14 residues long. V shed 1 base and J shed 4 bases, with 10 bases lying between them. The CDR3 sequence is CASSLSGVPYGYTF. CDR3 coding DNA: TGTGCCAGCAGTTTATCGGGGGTCCCCTATGGCTACACCTTC.

The chain is built from TRBV5-1 and TRBJ2-1; 11 bases align to TRBD2. Germline V gives CDR1 SGHRS, CDR2 YFSETQ. There are 17 residues in the CDR3. With V trimmed by 2 bases and J by 4 bases, 8 bases remained unmatched. The CDR3 protein is CASSFSGLAGGYNEQFF. In DNA, the CDR3 is TGCGCCAGCAGCTTTTCTGGGCTAGCGGGGGGATACAATGAGCAGTTCTTC.

This chain connects TRBV28 to TRBJ2-2; the D gene is possibly TRBD1 (6 bases). Trimming left V 6 bases short and J 3 bases short, with 14 bases between. This CDR3 comprises 15 residues. The germline V gene has CDR1 MDHEN and CDR2 SYDVKM. The DNA of the CDR3 is TGTGCCAGCAGGATCGACAGGCTCGACACCGGGGAGCTGTTTTTT. Protein product: CASRIDRLDTGELFF.

The chain carries TRBV10-3 and TRBJ2-3, with 7 bases that match TRBD1. The V segment lost 6 bases and the J segment 3 bases; nucleotides outside the gene matches: 6. CDR1 is ENHRY, CDR2 SYGVKD, per germline. The CDR3 length is 14 residues. The CDR3 is CAISRTGGTDTQYF. CDR3 nucleotides: TGTGCCATCAGCCGGACAGGAGGTACAGATACGCAGTATTTT.

The J gene is TRBJ2-1, the V gene TRBV25-1; D is possibly TRBD1 (8 bases). The CDR3 is made up of 17 amino acids. V lost 1 base, J lost 8 bases, and 21 bases lay in between. CDR1 and CDR2 from the germline V gene are MGHDK and SYGVNS. CDR3 bases: TGTGCCAGCAGTGAATCGGGAGGACAGGGCGTAATCCATGAGCAGTTCTTC. It encodes CASSESGGQGVIHEQFF.

The sample holds a few counts of this clone. The CDR3 sequence: CASSPGGLNTEAFF. In nucleotides, the CDR3 is TGTGCCAGCAGCCCGGGGGGCCTGAACACTGAAGCTTTCTTT. The rearrangement uses TRBV9 and TRBJ1-1, with D possibly TRBD1 on 6 matching bases. Trimming stripped 4 bases from V and 0 bases from J, with 10 bases between. Germline V gene sequence: CDR1 SGDLS, CDR2 YYNGEE. The CDR3 runs to 14 residues.

Concerning this clone itself: The same CDR3 is also encoded by other DNA sequences in this sample. This rearrangement joins TRBV2 to TRBJ1-1; possibly TRBD1 for D (6 bases). The CDR3 is 13 residues long. The V gene lost 6 bases and the J gene lost 0 bases, with 8 bases spanning the gap. The V gene's germline CDR1 is SNHLY and CDR2 FYNNEI. CDR3 coding DNA: TGTGCCAGCAGGGGACAAGTGAACACTGAAGCTTTCTTT. This encodes CASRGQVNTEAFF.